This entry features one T cell receptor (beta chain) sequence. The data are from a study of blood T cell repertoires in COVID-19. V lost 6 bases and J 5 bases, leaving 20 bases between the germline ends. The CDR3 runs 16 residues. Looked up from germline, CDR1 is SGHAT and CDR2 is FQNNGV. The repertoire was sequenced with immunoSEQ multiplex PCR; TCRdb's copy has only in-frame clones and lacks some. In the table there are about 330,000 clones, around 87% of which are singletons. The sample was PBMCs or T cells enriched from blood (not recorded which). This chain joins TRBV11-2 and TRBJ2-1; possibly TRBD1 for D (6 bases). The origin of this receptor is a woman in her 30s who had recovered from COVID-19. The CDR3: CASRGVGGGLDNEQFF. CDR3 nucleotide sequence: TGTGCCAGCAGAGGAGTCGGTGGGGGCCTTGACAATGAGCAGTTCTTC.